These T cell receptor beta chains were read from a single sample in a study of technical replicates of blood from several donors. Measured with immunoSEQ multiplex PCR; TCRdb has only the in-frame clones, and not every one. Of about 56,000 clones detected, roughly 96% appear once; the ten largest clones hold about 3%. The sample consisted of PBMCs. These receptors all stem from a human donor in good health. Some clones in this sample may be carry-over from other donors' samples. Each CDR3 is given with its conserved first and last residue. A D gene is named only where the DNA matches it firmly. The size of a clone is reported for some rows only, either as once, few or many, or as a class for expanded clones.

DNA: TGTGCCACCAGCAGAGAGTCAGGGGATCGCGAGCAGTACTTC; CDR3: CATSRESGDREQYF; D: -; J: TRBJ2-7; V: TRBV15; size: -
DNA: TGTGCCAGCAGCTTAGACTGGACAGGGGGCCGTTCACCCCTCCACTTT; CDR3: CASSLDWTGGRSPLHF; D: TRBD1; J: TRBJ1-6; V: TRBV7-8; size: -
DNA: TGTGCCAGCTCACTGGACAGCTATGGCTACACCTTC; CDR3: CASSLDSYGYTF; D: -; J: TRBJ1-2; V: TRBV18; size: -
DNA: TGTGCCAGCAGGCCGGAGTGGGGGCGTTCCTACGAGCAGTACTTC; CDR3: CASRPEWGRSYEQYF; D: -; J: TRBJ2-7; V: TRBV6-6; size: -
DNA: TGTGCCAGCAGCTTATCACGGGGACAGGGGGTAGCTTTCTTT; CDR3: CASSLSRGQGVAFF; D: TRBD1; J: TRBJ1-1; V: TRBV7-9; size: -
DNA: TGTGCCAGCAGCCCCAGGGCTGCCACAGATACGCAGTATTTT; CDR3: CASSPRAATDTQYF; D: -; J: TRBJ2-3; V: TRBV7-9; size: once
DNA: TGTGCCAGCAGCTTCGAGGACTATGGCTACACCTTC; CDR3: CASSFEDYGYTF; D: -; J: TRBJ1-2; V: TRBV7-8; size: -
DNA: TGTGCCAGCAACGGTCAGGGCTCGGGCAATCAGCCCCAGCATTTT; CDR3: CASNGQGSGNQPQHF; D: -; J: TRBJ1-5; V: TRBV6-1; size: -
DNA: TGTGCCAGCAGTGCGCACAGGGGCGGAAACACTGAAGCTTTCTTT; CDR3: CASSAHRGGNTEAFF; D: TRBD1; J: TRBJ1-1; V: TRBV6-1; size: -
DNA: TGCAGCGTACTCGATTTGAGAAACATTCAGTACTTC; CDR3: CSVLDLRNIQYF; D: -; J: TRBJ2-4; V: TRBV29-1; size: -
DNA: TGTGCCAGCGGCTGGACTCTTTCGCCTTCCGAGCAGTACTTC; CDR3: CASGWTLSPSEQYF; D: -; J: TRBJ2-7; V: TRBV6-5; size: -
DNA: TGTGCCAGCAGTAAGGACAGGGTAGGAGGAAACACCATATATTTT; CDR3: CASSKDRVGGNTIYF; D: TRBD1; J: TRBJ1-3; V: TRBV25-1; size: -
DNA: TGTGCCAGTAGTACGTCCGGGGACAGGGCCGGCTACACCTTC; CDR3: CASSTSGDRAGYTF; D: TRBD1; J: TRBJ1-2; V: TRBV19; size: -
DNA: TGCGCCAGCAGCCCGGCGGGCCGGGAGGGCGCCTACGAGCAGTACTTC; CDR3: CASSPAGREGAYEQYF; D: TRBD2; J: TRBJ2-7; V: TRBV5-1; size: -
DNA: TGTGCCAGCAGGGCGGGGGGCTCCAATGAGCAGTTCTTC; CDR3: CASRAGGSNEQFF; D: TRBD2; J: TRBJ2-1; V: TRBV11-2; size: -
DNA: TGTGCCATCAGTGACCCAATGGGGACAGGGTCAGATACGCAGTATTTT; CDR3: CAISDPMGTGSDTQYF; D: TRBD1; J: TRBJ2-3; V: TRBV10-3; size: -
DNA: TGTGCCAGCAGTCCAGAAGGGGGCCTCTATGGCTACACCTTC; CDR3: CASSPEGGLYGYTF; D: TRBD1; J: TRBJ1-2; V: TRBV6-1; size: -
DNA: TGTGCCAGCAGTGACACAAGGACTAGCGGCACCGGGGAGCTGTTTTTT; CDR3: CASSDTRTSGTGELFF; D: TRBD2; J: TRBJ2-2; V: TRBV6-4; size: once
DNA: TGTGCCAGCAGCTATGTAGGGGGCCCCGAGCAGTACTTC; CDR3: CASSYVGGPEQYF; D: TRBD1; J: TRBJ2-7; V: TRBV7-9; size: -
DNA: TGTGCCAGCAGCTTACTTAGAACGGGGGGTGCAGATACGCAGTATTTT; CDR3: CASSLLRTGGADTQYF; D: TRBD2; J: TRBJ2-3; V: TRBV7-2; size: -
DNA: TGTGCCTGGAGAAGACAGGGGGTATACATTCAGTACTTC; CDR3: CAWRRQGVYIQYF; D: TRBD1; J: TRBJ2-4; V: TRBV30; size: -
DNA: TGTGCCAGTAGTAGGGGCACTAGCGGAAAAGAGACCCAGTACTTC; CDR3: CASSRGTSGKETQYF; D: TRBD2; J: TRBJ2-5; V: TRBV19; size: -
DNA: TGCGCCAGCAGCGATGAGACATCCTCCTCCCTATATGGCTACACCTTC; CDR3: CASSDETSSSLYGYTF; D: -; J: TRBJ1-2; V: TRBV5-1; size: -
DNA: TGTGCCAGCAGCCCGGACAGGGGTTACAGTGAAGCTTTCTTT; CDR3: CASSPDRGYSEAFF; D: TRBD1; J: TRBJ1-1; V: TRBV7-3; size: -
DNA: TGTGCCAGTAGTCTCACTAGCGGGGGGGCCTACGAGCAGTACTTC; CDR3: CASSLTSGGAYEQYF; D: TRBD2; J: TRBJ2-7; V: TRBV19; size: -
DNA: TGTGCCAGCAACGGCAGGGTCACAGATACGCAGTATTTT; CDR3: CASNGRVTDTQYF; D: -; J: TRBJ2-3; V: TRBV9; size: once